The entry below describes one T cell receptor beta chain. The data were obtained in a study of blood T cell repertoires in COVID-19. Looking at the study overall: The United States, Italy and Spain supplied acute and convalescent COVID-19 samples.

Sequenced by immunoSEQ multiplex PCR; TCRdb stores in-frame clones only, minus some. The sample carries 65,000 to 95,000 clones, approximately 86% recorded once. Germline V gene data show CDR1 as KGHSH and CDR2 as LQKENI. The CDR3 runs 16 residues. The V and J ends lost 3 bases and 2 bases, in that order; junction bases with no gene match: 8. The genes are TRBV18 and TRBJ2-5; 8 bases align to TRBD2. This receptor was obtained from a man of 80 years or more with active or convalescent COVID-19. Sequencing was carried out using peripheral blood. CDR3 coding DNA: TGTGCCAGCTCACCCAACGTAGCGGGAATACAAGAGACCCAGTACTTC. It codes for CASSPNVAGIQETQYF.